What follows are 11 T cell receptor beta chains derived from one specimen sequenced in a study of blood T cell repertoires in COVID-19. The method was immunoSEQ multiplex PCR; TCRdb's version includes in-frame clones alone and lacks a portion of them. The table lists about 42,000 clones, 75% to 90% of them singletons. The sample was peripheral blood. The receptors were sampled from a human donor in a cohort sampled during active COVID-19.

Of note for this clone: At the DNA level, this CDR3 is encoded by other sequences in the same sample as well. This rearrangement joins TRBV9 to TRBJ1-1; tentatively, D is TRBD1 (5 bases). Trimming removed 0 bases at V and 3 bases at J, with 6 bases between. The CDR3 has 13 residues. From germline, CDR1 is SGDLS and CDR2 YYNGEE. CDR3 amino acids: CASSVGGDTEAFF. CDR3 DNA: TGTGCCAGCAGCGTAGGGGGGGACACTGAAGCTTTCTTT.

This clone was found once. The chain recombines TRBV27 with TRBJ2-7, with 7 bases aligning to TRBD1. CDR3 size: 15 residues. Germline V gene data show CDR1 as MNHEY and CDR2 as SMNVEV (reference sequence). V was clipped by 3 bases and J by 3 bases; unmatched bases: 8. The CDR3 spells CASSFQNRGGYEQYF. In DNA, the CDR3 is TGTGCCAGCAGTTTCCAGAACAGGGGCGGCTACGAGCAGTACTTC.

This chain links TRBV6-6 with TRBJ2-7; TRBD2 matches 10 bases. CDR1 is MNHNY, CDR2 SVGAGI, per germline (reference sequence). The CDR3 is 14 residues long. With V trimmed by 8 bases and J by 3 bases, 7 bases remained unmatched. CDR3 in amino acids: CASRGSGGFYEQYF. DNA of the CDR3: TGTGCCAGCCGAGGTAGCGGGGGGTTCTACGAGCAGTACTTC.

The chain joins TRBV25-1 to TRBJ1-2, with D perhaps matching TRBD1 (5 bases). The V end lost 0 bases, the J end lost 8 bases, and 10 bases lay between the germline ends. The CDR3 covers 13 residues. Germline V CDR1 and CDR2: MGHDK, SYGVNS. The DNA of the CDR3 is TGTGCCAGCAGTGAATATGGTAGGGGAGGCTACACCTTC. Encoded protein: CASSEYGRGGYTF.

This chain connects TRBV27 to TRBJ2-6; no definite D call. There are 14 residues in the CDR3. Germline lookup yields CDR1 MNHEY and CDR2 SMNVEV (reference sequence). V dropped 6 bases and J dropped 9 bases, with 15 bases sitting between them. The CDR3 spells CASRNPEDSNVLTF. The CDR3 region has the DNA TGTGCCAGCAGGAACCCAGAGGATAGCAACGTCCTGACTTTC.

The rearrangement joins TRBV4-3 to TRBJ1-2; no definite D call. The germline CDR1 and CDR2 sequences are LGHNA and YSLEER. CDR3 length equals 14 residues. V shed 1 base and J shed 2 bases, with 8 bases lying between them. CDR3 amino acids: CASSQGFRNYGYTF. The CDR3 DNA is TGCGCCAGCAGCCAAGGGTTCCGGAACTATGGCTACACCTTC.

This chain uses TRBV7-6 with TRBJ1-3; no clear D. This CDR3 region has 16 residues. The V end lost 5 bases, the J end lost 0 bases, and 14 bases lay between the germline ends. Germline lookup yields CDR1 SGHVS and CDR2 FNYEAQ. The CDR3 is CASSMLSPSSGNTIYF. The CDR3 coding sequence is TGTGCCAGCAGCATGTTAAGCCCGAGCTCTGGAAACACCATATATTTT. Looking up the rest from reference TRBV7-6 and TRBJ1-3 gives the full variable domain: GAGVSQSPRYKVTKRGQDVALRCDPISGHVSLYWYRQALGQGPEFLTYFNYEAQQDKSGLPNDRFSAERPEGSISTLTIQRTEQRDSAMYRCASSMLSPSSGNTIYFGEGSWLTVV.

This sequence joins TRBV18 and TRBJ1-5; D is unresolved. The CDR3 has 13 amino acids. Deletions cut 2 bases from V and 5 bases from J, with 7 bases between. In germline, CDR1 is KGHSH, CDR2 LQKENI. The CDR3 region is CASSPGRDQPQHF. For the CDR3, the DNA is TGTGCCAGCTCACCAGGGAGGGATCAGCCCCAGCATTTT.

Only a few counts were recorded for this clone. CDR3 sequence (DNA): TGTGCCAGCAGCCAAGCGCGGACAGGGAACTACGAGCAGTACTTC. Protein: CASSQARTGNYEQYF. The chain recombines TRBV4-2 with TRBJ2-7; the match to TRBD1 covers 8 bases. With 1 base clipped from V and 3 bases from J, the junction kept 5 bases outside the gene matches. Germline loops: CDR1 LGHNA, CDR2 YNFKEQ. The CDR3 covers 15 residues.

The V gene is TRBV7-9, the J gene TRBJ2-7; the match to TRBD1 covers 8 bases. V shed 1 base and J 6 bases; nucleotides not matched to a gene: 8. Per germline, CDR1 SEHNR and CDR2 FQNEAQ (reference sequence). This CDR3 region has 15 residues. The CDR3 is CASSLGTSGGTEQYF. The DNA for the CDR3 is TGTGCCAGCAGCTTAGGGACGTCAGGGGGCACCGAGCAGTACTTC.

V usage is TRBV5-4 and J usage is TRBJ1-4; 11 nucleotides match TRBD1. The germline V gene has CDR1 SGHNT and CDR2 YYREEE (reference sequence). V dropped 5 bases and J dropped 6; count of bases not matched to a gene: 3. The CDR3 has 14 amino acids. The CDR3 protein is CASRPDRGHEKLFF. DNA for the CDR3: TGTGCCAGCAGGCCGGACAGGGGGCATGAAAAACTGTTTTTT.